One and the same sample provided the 19 T cell receptor beta chains below, sequenced in a study of T cells in tuberculosis. The table came from immunoSEQ multiplex PCR; TCRdb's copy has only in-frame clones and leaves some out. The sample lists approximately 35,000 clones, about 95% occurring once. Specimen: PBMCs. These receptors originate from a donor aged 5-35 years with latent tuberculosis or without tuberculosis infection.

The chain employs TRBV27 and TRBJ2-3, with 11 nucleotides matching TRBD2. Germline trimming cut 8 bases from V and 0 bases from J; bases unmatched to any gene: 16. CDR3 length: 19 amino acids. The V gene's germline CDR1 is MNHEY and CDR2 SMNVEV (reference sequence). CDR3 in DNA: TGTGCCAGCTTGACTTTTGCCGGGACTAGCGGAGCTAGCACAGATACGCAGTATTTT. Its translation: CASLTFAGTSGASTDTQYF.

This clone was found a few times. V gene TRBV23-1 combines with J gene TRBJ1-1; D remains unclear. TRBV23-1 is designated an ORF whose function remains uncertain. Trimming took 0 bases from V and 4 from J, leaving 12 bases between them. This CDR3 is 15 amino acids long. CDR3 coding DNA: TGCGCCAGCAGTCAATCACCGGGATTGGGCACTGAAGCTTTCTTT. Its protein is CASSQSPGLGTEAFF.

The J gene is TRBJ2-1, the V gene TRBV5-1; 8 bases map to TRBD2. V gave up 5 bases and J gave up 1 base; unmatched junction bases: 8. The germline CDR1 and CDR2 sequences are SGHRS and YFSETQ. The CDR3 has 16 amino acids. DNA of the CDR3: TGCGCCAGCAGAGCGCCGGGACTAGGGTCCTACAATGAGCAGTTCTTC. Translating gives CASRAPGLGSYNEQFF.

V and J are TRBV28 and TRBJ2-7; D may be TRBD1 (5 bases). This CDR3 region has 14 residues. Germline values: CDR1 MDHEN, CDR2 SYDVKM. V lost 1 base and J 7 bases, leaving 14 bases between the germline ends. CDR3 in amino acids: CASSLLAGNGEQYF. The CDR3 coding sequence is TGTGCCAGCAGTTTATTAGCAGGGAATGGGGAGCAGTACTTC.

The J gene is TRBJ2-5, the V gene TRBV18; TRBD1 agrees at 8 bases. CDR1 and CDR2 from the germline V gene are KGHSH and LQKENI. CDR3 length equals 15 residues. With V trimmed by 3 bases and J by 5 bases, 8 bases remained unmatched. The CDR3 sequence is CASSPRPGGLETQYF. For the CDR3, the DNA is TGTGCCAGCTCACCCAGGCCAGGGGGCTTGGAGACCCAGTACTTC.

The sample holds one count of this clone. The chain joins TRBV5-6 to TRBJ2-3; possibly TRBD1 for D (6 bases). CDR3 length: 14 amino acids. CDR1 and CDR2 from the germline V gene are SGHDT and YYEEEE. The ends were cut back, 1 base at V and 6 bases at J, with 12 bases in the middle. This CDR3 reads CASSLPGALDTQYF. The DNA of the CDR3 is TGTGCCAGCAGCTTGCCAGGGGCTCTTGATACGCAGTATTTT.

This chain connects TRBV2 to TRBJ1-3; D gene ambiguous. This CDR3 contains 16 residues. The ends were cut back, 6 bases at V and 0 bases at J, with 15 bases in the middle. Germline V gene data show CDR1 as SNHLY and CDR2 as FYNNEI. The CDR3 nucleotides are TGTGCCAGCAGCGCAAGGAGGAGCAGCTCTGGAAACACCATATATTTT. It yields the protein CASSARRSSSGNTIYF.

The chain couples TRBV7-3 to TRBJ2-3; 8 nucleotides line up with TRBD2. The junction had 5 bases not matched to a gene; V was cut back by 4 bases and J by 5 bases. Germline V lookup: CDR1 SGHTA, CDR2 FQGTGA. The CDR3 extends over 14 amino acids. CDR3 nucleotide sequence: TGTGCCAGCAGCTCCGGACTAGCCCGAGATACGCAGTATTTT. Translation gives CASSSGLARDTQYF.

The chain links TRBV21-1 to TRBJ2-5; the table assigns TRBD1, which was not confirmed against the DNA. TRBV21-1 is assigned pseudogene status. This CDR3 is 16 amino acids long. This CDR3 is CASSKTRDRGEETQYF. The CDR3 DNA sequence: TGTGCCAGCAGCAAAACCCGGGACAGGGGGGAAGAGACCCAGTACTTC.

The V and J genes are TRBV12-5 and TRBJ2-1; weak D call: TRBD2 (6 bases). This CDR3 is 12 amino acids long. V was clipped by 5 bases and J by 14 bases, with 16 bases between them. Germline loops: CDR1 LGHNT, CDR2 FRNRAP. The CDR3 DNA follows: TGTGCTAGTGGTGCTAGACTAGATACTAAGTTCTTC. Translation: CASGARLDTKFF.

This sequence joins TRBV11-2 and TRBJ2-7; possible D gene TRBD2, 5 bases. The CDR3 totals 12 residues. V was shortened by 5 bases and J by 7 bases, with 12 bases between the two germline ends. Per the germline V gene, CDR1 is SGHAT and CDR2 is FQNNGV. CDR3 in amino acids: CASSLEVGEQYF. CDR3 in DNA: TGTGCCAGCAGCCTGGAGGTGGGAGAGCAGTACTTC.

This chain links TRBV7-9 with TRBJ1-1; weak D call: TRBD1 (5 bases). Trimming took off 0 bases at V and 3 bases at J, with 11 bases between the two ends. Looked up from germline, CDR1 is SEHNR and CDR2 is FQNEAQ (reference sequence). CDR3 size: 15 residues. The CDR3 DNA is TGTGCCAGCAGCTTAGCGGGTCGCAGGGACACTGAAGCTTTCTTT. Its protein product is CASSLAGRRDTEAFF.

The chain combines TRBV11-2 with TRBJ2-3; 10 bases line up with TRBD2. Per the germline V gene, CDR1 is SGHAT and CDR2 is FQNNGV. The J segment lost 0 bases and the V segment lost 1 base, leaving 4 bases of the junction unmatched. The CDR3 spans 17 residues. CDR3 protein: CASSLVASGRSTDTQYF. The CDR3 DNA follows: TGTGCCAGCAGCTTAGTGGCTAGCGGGAGAAGCACAGATACGCAGTATTTT.

CDR3 coding DNA: TGCGCCAGCAGCCCCACACTAGCGGGGTGGAAGTTCTTC. It codes for CASSPTLAGWKFF. The chain has TRBV5-1 and TRBJ2-1, with 10 bases that match TRBD2. With V trimmed by 4 bases and J by 14 bases, 9 bases remained unmatched. Per the germline V gene, CDR1 is SGHRS and CDR2 is YFSETQ. The CDR3 totals 13 residues.

This clone was seen just once. This chain uses TRBV11-3 with TRBJ2-2; TRBD2 matches 7 bases. Trimming took 5 bases from V and 7 from J; bases not matched to a gene: 4. In germline, CDR1 is SGHNT, CDR2 YENEEA. This CDR3 comprises 13 residues. CDR3 protein: CASSLTSVGELFF. The CDR3 region has the DNA TGTGCCAGCAGCCTCACTAGCGTCGGGGAGCTGTTTTTT.

This chain uses TRBV27 with TRBJ1-6, with 9 bases lining up with TRBD1. The CDR3 sequence is 16 residues long. V was clipped by 6 bases and J by 0 bases; unmatched bases: 3. Germline values: CDR1 MNHEY, CDR2 SMNVEV (reference sequence). As DNA, the CDR3 is TGTGCCAGCAGGCTGACAGGGGGCTCCTATAATTCACCCCTCCACTTT. Translation gives CASRLTGGSYNSPLHF.

V gene TRBV4-2 combines with J gene TRBJ1-1; TRBD1 matches 7 bases. Per the germline V gene, CDR1 is LGHNA and CDR2 is YNFKEQ. J gave up 3 bases and V 4 bases, and 11 bases lay outside the gene matches. The CDR3 contains 16 residues. The CDR3 reads CASSPTGAAEDTEAFF. CDR3 nucleotides: TGTGCCAGCAGCCCTACAGGGGCCGCGGAGGACACTGAAGCTTTCTTT.

The chain has TRBV25-1 and TRBJ1-4; no clear D. The CDR3 sequence is 15 residues long. The V gene lost 3 bases and the J gene lost 1 base, with 9 bases spanning the gap. Germline V lookup: CDR1 MGHDK, CDR2 SYGVNS. The CDR3 DNA reads TGTGCCAGCAGTGACTTCGCCAGAACTAATGAAAAACTGTTTTTT. Protein: CASSDFARTNEKLFF.

This chain uses TRBV18 with TRBJ1-1, with D perhaps TRBD1 (5 bases). Germline CDR1 reads KGHSH; CDR2 reads LQKENI. V shed 1 base and J shed 7 bases, with 7 bases lying between them. The CDR3 runs to 12 residues. The CDR3 spells CASSPQTVEAFF. The CDR3, as DNA: TGTGCCAGCTCACCACAGACAGTTGAAGCTTTCTTT. Complete variable domain (other parts from reference TRBV18 and TRBJ1-1): NAGVMQNPRHLVRRRGQEARLRCSPMKGHSHVYWYRQLPEEGLKFMVYLQKENIIDESGMPKERFSAEFPKEGPSILRIQQVVRGDSAAYFCASSPQTVEAFFGQGTRLTVV.